This entry lists 20 T cell receptor beta chains sequenced from one sample in a study of cytomegalovirus exposure and HLA in healthy donors. Clones were sequenced by immunoSEQ multiplex PCR, and TCRdb holds only the in-frame ones, with some missing. The table lists about 120,000 clones, around 89% of them singletons. The sample comprised PBMCs. The receptors here all came from a woman younger than 35 in good health and CMV-seropositive.

This sequence joins TRBV2 and TRBJ1-4, with 7 bases lining up with TRBD1. CDR3 length equals 16 residues. V shed 5 bases, J shed 10 bases, and the junction held 16 bases outside the gene matches. CDR1 is SNHLY and CDR2 is FYNNEI in the germline V gene. This CDR3 reads CASSPSAGTVGGKLFF. The CDR3 bases are TGTGCCAGCAGTCCTAGCGCGGGGACAGTAGGGGGAAAACTGTTTTTT.

The V call is TRBV4-1, the J call TRBJ1-1; the D gene is possibly TRBD1 (5 bases). This CDR3 has 14 residues. Trimming shortened V by 7 bases and J by 5 bases, and 17 bases separated the two germline ends. The V gene's germline CDR1 is MGHRA and CDR2 YSYEKL. CDR3 region: CASTSPTARTEAFF. CDR3 coding DNA: TGCGCCAGCACTTCACCGACAGCCCGAACTGAAGCTTTCTTT.

This chain connects TRBV6-1 to TRBJ2-1, with a weak D call TRBD1 (7 bases). This CDR3 comprises 16 residues. Germline-derived CDR1 and CDR2 are MNHNS and SASEGT. Trimming took 2 bases from V and 8 from J, leaving 19 bases between them. CDR3 DNA: TGTGCCAGCAGTGAATTTTGGCCAGGGGGGATGGATGAGCAGTTCTTC. This sequence encodes CASSEFWPGGMDEQFF.

The rearrangement joins TRBV14 to TRBJ2-1; D gene uncertain. This CDR3 comprises 9 residues. The germline V and J ends were trimmed by 8 bases and 8 bases, with 4 bases remaining between them. The germline V gene has CDR1 SGHDN and CDR2 FVKESK. The CDR3 region is CASRHEQFF. DNA for the CDR3: TGTGCCAGCCGTCATGAGCAGTTCTTC.

The chain recombines TRBV30 with TRBJ1-2, with a weak D call TRBD1 (5 bases). Germline V lookup: CDR1 GTSNPN, CDR2 SVGIG (reference sequence). The germline V and J ends were trimmed by 1 base and 4 bases, with 10 bases remaining between them. The CDR3 length is 13 residues. The CDR3 sequence: CAWSAGTGYGYTF. CDR3 DNA: TGTGCCTGGAGTGCGGGGACTGGCTATGGCTACACCTTC.

The rearrangement joins TRBV7-2 to TRBJ2-1; TRBD2 aligns across 11 bases. Germline values: CDR1 SGHTA, CDR2 FQGNSA. V dropped 5 bases and J dropped 0; count of bases not matched to a gene: 9. CDR3 size: 18 residues. This chain's CDR3 is CASSPPSGRRSSYNEQFF. The CDR3 DNA sequence: TGTGCCAGCAGCCCACCTAGCGGGAGGCGGAGCTCCTACAATGAGCAGTTCTTC. Filled out from reference TRBV7-2 and TRBJ2-1, the complete variable domain reads GAGVSQSPSNKVTEKGKDVELRCDPISGHTALYWYRQSLGQGLEFLIYFQGNSAPDKSGLPSDRFSAERTGGSVSTLTIQRTQQEDSAVYLCASSPPSGRRSSYNEQFFGPGTRLTVL.

The chain uses TRBV27 and TRBJ2-6; 12 nucleotides match TRBD1. V gave up 3 bases and J gave up 2 bases; unmatched junction bases: 11. Germline CDR1 MNHEY, CDR2 SMNVEV (reference sequence). CDR3 size: 20 residues. CDR3 in DNA: TGTGCCAGCAGTTTGTGGCCCCGGGGGACAGGGGGCGCTGGGGCCAACGTCCTGACTTTC. Encoded protein: CASSLWPRGTGGAGANVLTF.

The V gene is TRBV27, the J gene TRBJ1-1; D possibly corresponds to TRBD1 (6 bases). CDR3 length equals 15 residues. With 2 bases removed from V and 3 bases from J, the gap between germline ends came to 13 bases. Germline V gene data show CDR1 as MNHEY and CDR2 as SMNVEV (reference sequence). CDR3 coding DNA: TGTGCCAGCAGTTTACGTGGACAGACTCACACTGAAGCTTTCTTT. Protein: CASSLRGQTHTEAFF.

The chain joins TRBV7-2 to TRBJ2-1; TRBD2 is a possible D gene (5 bases). Germline V gene sequence: CDR1 SGHTA, CDR2 FQGNSA. This CDR3 contains 13 residues. V was pared by 5 bases and J by 7 bases, with 12 bases between. The CDR3 region is CASSTRTGNEQFF. The CDR3 bases are TGTGCCAGCAGCACCCGGACTGGGAATGAGCAGTTCTTC. Variable domain in full (rest from reference TRBV7-2 and TRBJ2-1): GAGVSQSPSNKVTEKGKDVELRCDPISGHTALYWYRQSLGQGLEFLIYFQGNSAPDKSGLPSDRFSAERTGGSVSTLTIQRTQQEDSAVYLCASSTRTGNEQFFGPGTRLTVL.

The chain combines TRBV4-3 with TRBJ1-2, with a tentative D call TRBD1 (6 bases). Germline V CDR1 and CDR2: LGHNA, YSLEER. V shed 1 base and J shed 1 base, with 10 bases lying between them. There are 15 residues in the CDR3. CDR3 in amino acids: CASSQVTGSNYGYTF. The CDR3 region has the DNA TGCGCCAGCAGCCAAGTAACAGGGAGTAACTATGGCTACACCTTC.

This clone was picked up a small number of times. This rearrangement joins TRBV6-6 to TRBJ1-5, with TRBD1 as a possible D gene (6 bases). This CDR3 is built from 14 residues. Trimming took 4 bases from V and 5 from J, leaving 12 bases between them. Germline values: CDR1 MNHNY, CDR2 SVGAGI (reference sequence). In nucleotides, the CDR3 is TGTGCCAGCAGTTCCGGCCGACAGGATCAGCCCCAGCATTTT. It specifies CASSSGRQDQPQHF.

This chain connects TRBV6-1 to TRBJ2-7; perhaps TRBD1 as D (6 bases). Looked up from germline, CDR1 is MNHNS and CDR2 is SASEGT. V was trimmed by 2 bases and J by 0 bases, leaving 11 bases between them. The CDR3 extends over 15 amino acids. CDR3 sequence: CASSEWTASSYEQYF. In DNA, the CDR3 is TGTGCCAGCAGTGAATGGACAGCCAGCTCCTACGAGCAGTACTTC.

This chain joins TRBV11-2 and TRBJ2-7; 13 positions agree with TRBD2. The junction had 14 bases not matched to a gene; V was cut back by 4 bases and J by 2 bases. The CDR3 is made up of 19 amino acids. In germline, CDR1 is SGHAT, CDR2 FQNNGV. The CDR3: CASSSYHRTSGRQTYEQYF. The CDR3 DNA follows: TGTGCCAGCAGCTCCTATCATCGGACTAGCGGGAGACAGACCTACGAGCAGTACTTC.

A few counts support this clone. The CDR3: CASSFGTRDYEQYF. The CDR3 region has the DNA TGTGCCAGCAGCTTTGGGACAAGAGACTACGAGCAGTACTTC. The chain has TRBV11-2 and TRBJ2-7; maybe TRBD1 (6 bases). Trimming pared 3 bases from V and 3 bases from J, leaving 12 bases between. Germline lookup yields CDR1 SGHAT and CDR2 FQNNGV. CDR3 length: 14 residues. Looking up the rest from reference TRBV11-2 and TRBJ2-7 gives the full variable domain: EAGVAQSPRYKIIEKRQSVAFWCNPISGHATLYWYQQILGQGPKLLIQFQNNGVVDDSQLPKDRFSAERLKGVDSTLKIQPAKLEDSAVYLCASSFGTRDYEQYFGPGTRLTVT.

DNA for the CDR3: TGTGCCAGCAGCTTAGATGTCGGGAGCCGAAACACCATATATTTT. Its protein is CASSLDVGSRNTIYF. The chain employs TRBV7-9 and TRBJ1-3; D remains unclear. The CDR3 totals 15 residues. The V end was cut by 1 base, the J end by 5 bases, with 12 bases between. Germline CDR1 and CDR2: SEHNR and FQNEAQ (reference sequence).

The CDR3 is CASSREGNQPQHF. DNA for the CDR3: TGTGCCAGCAGCCGTGAGGGCAATCAGCCCCAGCATTTT. The V gene is TRBV9, the J gene TRBJ1-5; D is unclear. Per germline, CDR1 SGDLS and CDR2 YYNGEE. V shed 4 bases and J shed 2 bases, with 7 bases lying between them. This CDR3 has 13 amino acids.

This chain joins TRBV27 and TRBJ1-1, with 7 positions matching TRBD1. This CDR3 comprises 14 residues. CDR1 is MNHEY and CDR2 is SMNVEV in the germline V gene (reference sequence). V lost 1 base and J lost 11; bases outside the gene matches: 10. The CDR3 protein is CASSLLGGTEIAFF. The CDR3 coding sequence is TGTGCCAGCAGTTTATTGGGCGGGACAGAGATCGCTTTCTTT.

The genes are TRBV28 and TRBJ1-5, with 7 bases aligning to TRBD1. The CDR3 runs 14 residues. V lost 3 bases and J lost 5; bases outside the gene matches: 4. Per the germline V gene, CDR1 is MDHEN and CDR2 is SYDVKM. CDR3 residues: CASSFGTVHQPQHF. The DNA of the CDR3 is TGTGCCAGCAGTTTTGGGACAGTCCATCAGCCCCAGCATTTT.

This clone has a single count. The chain employs TRBV6-1 and TRBJ1-5; D is ambiguous. Germline-derived CDR1 and CDR2 are MNHNS and SASEGT. With 6 bases removed from V and 7 bases from J, the gap between germline ends came to 19 bases. The CDR3 is 15 residues long. DNA of the CDR3: TGTGCCAGCAGGCCCACGGTGAACGGAGGACAGCCCCAGCATTTT. It specifies CASRPTVNGGQPQHF.

The CDR3 protein is CASSSRPSTEAFF. The CDR3 bases are TGCGCCAGCAGCTCCCGTCCCTCTACTGAAGCTTTCTTT. This sequence joins TRBV5-1 and TRBJ1-1; D uncertain. The germline V and J ends were trimmed by 3 bases and 5 bases, with 11 bases remaining between them. The CDR3 totals 13 residues. The germline gives CDR1 SGHRS, CDR2 YFSETQ.